What follows describes a single TCR beta chain. What it recognizes is unknown. This entry is derived from a study of T-cell memory formation after mild COVID-19. Overall study findings and caveats: Mainly CM and EM harbored the contracting CD4+ clones; mainly EMRA harbored the CD8+ ones. Within pre-infection memory, some responding clones were found, suggesting cross-reactive memory joined.

V lost 5 bases to trimming and J lost 8 bases, with 19 bases between them. The CDR3 length is 15 residues. Per germline, CDR1 SEHNR and CDR2 FQNEAQ (reference sequence). TCR alpha and TCR beta cDNA libraries carrying sample barcodes and UMIs came from 5'RACE with constant-segment primers. TCRdb ran MiXCR on the 5' RACE reads and lists one entry per CDR3 protein. The sample includes more than 400,000 distinct CDR3 sequences, 15% to 20% of them seen just once. This chain connects TRBV7-9 to TRBJ2-1; possibly TRBD2 for D (7 bases). The sequenced sample was PBMCs or a T cell subset sorted from them (not recorded which). The TCR originated in an adult woman who had mild COVID-19 (a few samples of this study predate the infection). Cell type and time point are not known. DNA for the CDR3: TGTGCCAGCAGCCCAGGGGCGGGAGCTGGCGATGAGCAGTTCTTC. This gives the protein CASSPGAGAGDEQFF.